A single sample is the source of the 21 T cell receptor beta chains below, sequenced in a study of cytomegalovirus exposure and HLA in healthy donors. Profiled with immunoSEQ multiplex PCR; TCRdb holds only in-frame clones, not every one. This repertoire shows some 170,000 clones, around 87% found once; its top ten account for 1.4%. Sequences were obtained from PBMCs. The receptors were gathered from a woman between 25 and 40 years old in good health and CMV-seronegative.

The chain recombines TRBV5-6 with TRBJ1-4; D unclear. V lost 4 bases, J lost 0 bases, and 7 bases lay in between. The CDR3 totals 14 residues. CDR1 and CDR2 from the germline V gene are SGHDT and YYEEEE. CDR3 sequence: CASSRVATNEKLFF. Written as DNA, the CDR3 is TGTGCCAGCAGCCGGGTGGCAACTAATGAAAAACTGTTTTTT.

The chain carries TRBV6-5 and TRBJ2-5; 12 bases are a match to TRBD2. Germline V gene sequence: CDR1 MNHEY, CDR2 SVGAGI. After removal of 5 bases from V and 4 bases from J, the junction contained 5 bases not matched to a gene. This CDR3 is built from 15 residues. DNA of the CDR3: TGTGCCAGCAGTAAACCGGGACTAGCGGGAGAGACCCAGTACTTC. Protein sequence: CASSKPGLAGETQYF.

This clone showed up just once. The rearrangement uses TRBV14 and TRBJ2-7; D gene uncertain. The CDR3 is made up of 13 amino acids. CDR1 is SGHDN and CDR2 is FVKESK in the germline V gene. Between the trimmed V and J ends, which lost 4 bases and 7 bases, there was a span of 14 bases. CDR3 bases: TGTGCCAGCAGCCTCTCGCAGATGTGGGAGCAGTACTTC. This translates into CASSLSQMWEQYF.

This sequence joins TRBV5-1 and TRBJ1-4, with 7 bases identical to TRBD1. This CDR3 is 14 amino acids long. Germline assignment: CDR1 SGHRS and CDR2 YFSETQ. J lost 7 bases, V lost 1 base, and 4 bases had no gene match. CDR3 bases: TGCGCCAGCAGCTTGACAGGGGCAGTTGAAAAACTGTTTTTT. This sequence encodes CASSLTGAVEKLFF. Full variable domain (rest looked up from reference TRBV5-1 and TRBJ1-4): KAGVTQTPRYLIKTRGQQVTLSCSPISGHRSVSWYQQTPGQGLQFLFEYFSETQRNKGNFPGRFSGRQFSNSRSEMNVSTLELGDSALYLCASSLTGAVEKLFFGSGTQLSVL.

The rearrangement uses TRBV4-1 and TRBJ1-5; possibly TRBD1 for D (5 bases). Trimming pared 6 bases from V and 8 bases from J, leaving 26 bases between. The CDR3 spans 17 residues. The V gene's germline CDR1 is MGHRA and CDR2 YSYEKL. CDR3 sequence: CASRPVAGTGKGKPQHF. DNA for the CDR3: TGCGCCAGCAGACCGGTAGCGGGCACGGGCAAGGGGAAGCCCCAGCATTTT.

The chain is built from TRBV4-1 and TRBJ1-4; 8 nucleotides line up with TRBD1. J gave up 5 bases and V 3 bases, and 8 bases lay outside the gene matches. The CDR3 spans 16 residues. Germline CDR1 MGHRA, CDR2 YSYEKL. The CDR3 DNA is TGCGCCAGCAGCCAGGGACAGCGGACAGGGAATGAAAAACTGTTTTTT. Translation: CASSQGQRTGNEKLFF.

In this sample, this clone turned up once. The V and J genes are TRBV5-3 and TRBJ1-4, with 7 bases lining up with TRBD1. TRBV5-3 is marked as an open reading frame, function uncertain. Trimming cost V 0 bases and J 6 bases; bases outside gene matches: 11. The CDR3 sequence is 17 residues long. The DNA for the CDR3 is TGTGCCAGAAGCTTGGGAAGGGGGCGCGGGGTTGATGAAAAACTGTTTTTT. It is translated as CARSLGRGRGVDEKLFF.

The V and J genes are TRBV5-5 and TRBJ2-5; 8 bases are shared with TRBD1. With the DNA end fitting TRBJ2-7 better, the J assignment may be wrong. This CDR3 contains 14 residues. CDR1 is SGHKS and CDR2 is YYEKEE in the germline V gene (reference sequence). DNA for the CDR3: TGTGCCAGCAGCTTGGCAGGGGGCGGCTACGAGCAGTACTTC. It translates to CASSLAGGGYEQYF.

The chain couples TRBV21-1 to TRBJ1-2; the DNA was not compared with TRBD1, the D call given in the table. TRBV21-1 counts as a pseudogene. The length of the CDR3 is 16 residues. The CDR3 protein is CASSKSSRLSNYGYTF. The CDR3 nucleotides read TGTGCCAGCAGCAAATCGTCCAGGCTATCTAACTATGGCTACACCTTC.

The chain joins TRBV9 to TRBJ2-1; 9 nucleotides align to TRBD2. There are 16 residues in the CDR3. V trimming: 0 bases; J trimming: 8 bases; junction bases outside the gene matches: 9. CDR1 SGDLS and CDR2 YYNGEE come from the germline V gene. The CDR3 loop is CASSVDAGGRPHEQFF. Here the CDR3 DNA reads TGTGCCAGCAGCGTAGACGCGGGGGGGAGACCTCATGAGCAGTTCTTC.

The V call is TRBV7-2, the J call TRBJ2-7, with D possibly being TRBD2 (6 bases). The germline CDR1 and CDR2 sequences are SGHTA and FQGNSA. CDR3 length equals 14 residues. V lost 6 bases and J lost 2, with 14 bases in between. CDR3 protein: CASSHRGSTYEQYF. In nucleotides, the CDR3 is TGTGCCAGCAGTCATCGGGGGTCAACCTACGAGCAGTACTTC.

The chain is built from TRBV30 and TRBJ1-1; 8 bases align to TRBD1. Germline-derived CDR1 and CDR2 are GTSNPN and SVGIG (reference sequence). J was trimmed by 4 bases and V by 2 bases; bases with no gene match: 6. CDR3 length: 14 amino acids. CDR3 amino acids: CAWSQGAGSTEAFF. The CDR3 region has the DNA TGTGCCTGGAGTCAGGGGGCAGGTAGCACTGAAGCTTTCTTT.

The rearrangement joins TRBV6-5 to TRBJ2-2, with 9 bases lining up with TRBD1. Germline lookup yields CDR1 MNHEY and CDR2 SVGAGI. The ends lost 8 bases at V and 6 bases at J; junction bases unmatched: 1. CDR3 size: 12 residues. CDR3 residues: CASHRGPGELFF. The CDR3 DNA reads TGTGCCAGCCACAGGGGGCCCGGGGAGCTGTTTTTT.

This sequence joins TRBV29-1 and TRBJ2-3, with D maybe TRBD2 (5 bases). This CDR3 region has 14 residues. Germline V gene sequence: CDR1 SQVTM, CDR2 ANQGSEA. Trimming pared 7 bases from V and 6 bases from J, leaving 20 bases between. The CDR3 loop is CSAVVVLVADTQYF. The CDR3 bases are TGCAGCGCCGTAGTAGTACTAGTTGCTGATACGCAGTATTTT.

This chain connects TRBV4-1 to TRBJ2-5; 9 bases are shared with TRBD2. Germline CDR1 and CDR2: MGHRA and YSYEKL. V dropped 1 base and J dropped 5; count of bases not matched to a gene: 5. The CDR3 has 15 residues. The CDR3 sequence: CASSQVAGGEETQYF. The CDR3 DNA is TGCGCCAGCAGCCAAGTCGCGGGGGGGGAGGAGACCCAGTACTTC.

For the CDR3, the DNA is TGTGCCAGTAGTATTCGGGGGGGGCAACAGCCCCAGCATTTT. This encodes CASSIRGGQQPQHF. The J gene is TRBJ1-5, the V gene TRBV19; tentatively, D is TRBD1 (6 bases). Germline values: CDR1 LNHDA, CDR2 SQIVND (reference sequence). CDR3 length equals 14 residues. V lost 3 bases and J 7 bases, leaving 13 bases between the germline ends.

This chain connects TRBV5-4 to TRBJ1-2, with TRBD1 identical over 9 bases. This CDR3 comprises 14 residues. Germline loops: CDR1 SGHNT, CDR2 YYREEE (reference sequence). The junction had 8 bases not matched to a gene; V was cut back by 7 bases and J by 4 bases. The CDR3 DNA sequence: TGTGCCAGCGTTAAGGACAGGGGTGCCTATGGCTACACCTTC. Its translation is CASVKDRGAYGYTF.

The V call is TRBV27, the J call TRBJ1-6; D might be TRBD1 (6 bases). The CDR3 sequence is 14 residues long. The V and J ends lost 3 bases and 7 bases respectively, with 10 bases between them. CDR1 and CDR2 from the germline V gene are MNHEY and SMNVEV (reference sequence). The CDR3 protein is CASSFGRGNSPLHF. CDR3 DNA sequence: TGTGCCAGCAGTTTTGGGAGGGGGAATTCACCCCTCCACTTT.

The rearrangement uses TRBV5-1 and TRBJ1-1, with D possibly TRBD1 on 6 matching bases. Germline V gives CDR1 SGHRS, CDR2 YFSETQ. The CDR3 contains 12 residues. The V end lost 4 bases, the J end lost 10 bases, and 14 bases lay between the germline ends. The CDR3 DNA reads as TGCGCCAGCAGCCCCGACAGGATTCTAGCTTTCTTT. This translates into CASSPDRILAFF.

The chain carries TRBV9 and TRBJ2-1; 10 nucleotides match TRBD2. Trimming removed 0 bases from V and 0 bases from J; junction bases left unmatched: 3. The CDR3 is 17 residues long. CDR1 SGDLS and CDR2 YYNGEE come from the germline V gene. The CDR3 loop is CASSVGAGGPSYNEQFF. CDR3 nucleotides: TGTGCCAGCAGCGTAGGAGCGGGGGGGCCCTCCTACAATGAGCAGTTCTTC. The whole variable domain, filled in from reference TRBV9 and TRBJ2-1, reads DSGVTQTPKHLITATGQRVTLRCSPRSGDLSVYWYQQSLDQGLQFLIQYYNGEERAKGNILERFSAQQFPDLHSELNLSSLELGDSALYFCASSVGAGGPSYNEQFFGPGTRLTVL.

The J gene is TRBJ1-1, the V gene TRBV18; D remains ambiguous. The length of the CDR3 is 15 residues. V gave up 0 bases and J gave up 2 bases, with 10 bases separating them. Per the germline V gene, CDR1 is KGHSH and CDR2 is LQKENI. The CDR3 sequence: CASSPPHGLNTEAFF. The CDR3 coding sequence is TGTGCCAGCTCACCACCGCATGGGCTAAACACTGAAGCTTTCTTT.